This entry lists 25 T cell receptor beta chains sequenced from one sample in a study of T cell responses to AZD1222 COVID-19 vaccine. Produced via immunoSEQ multiplex PCR; TCRdb's table is partial and in-frame only. The sample holds around 150,000 clones; 92% are singletons and the top ten take approximately 3.3%. The specimen was peripheral blood, collected 28 days after the second AZD1222 dose. Source of these receptors: an adult who received the AZD1222 COVID-19 vaccine.

The CDR3 DNA follows: TGCGCCAGCAGCCAAGACCCCTATGATAGCGGGGGTTACAATGAGCAGTTCTTC. It translates to CASSQDPYDSGGYNEQFF. V gene TRBV4-3 combines with J gene TRBJ2-1; TRBD2 aligns across 9 bases. Germline CDR1 is LGHNA and CDR2 is YSLEER. Trimming cost V 0 bases and J 4 bases; bases outside gene matches: 10. CDR3 length: 18 residues.

The rearrangement links TRBV14 to TRBJ1-2; no reliable D call. The CDR3 is 13 amino acids. Per germline, CDR1 SGHDN and CDR2 FVKESK. The V end lost 4 bases, the J end lost 4 bases, and 10 bases lay between the germline ends. For the CDR3, the DNA is TGTGCCAGCAGCCTAATGCGCGGCTATGGCTACACCTTC. It translates to CASSLMRGYGYTF.

This sequence joins TRBV9 and TRBJ2-6; TRBD1 matches 7 bases. V was clipped by 6 bases and J by 3 bases; unmatched bases: 3. The CDR3 consists of 14 residues. Germline V CDR1 and CDR2: SGDLS, YYNGEE. This chain's CDR3 is CASNRDSGANVLTF. In DNA, the CDR3 is TGTGCCAGCAACAGGGACAGTGGGGCCAACGTCCTGACTTTC.

The CDR3 reads CASSLDVSLAGELFF. DNA for the CDR3: TGCGCCAGCAGCTTGGATGTGAGCCTGGCCGGGGAGCTGTTTTTT. The J gene is TRBJ2-2, the V gene TRBV5-1; no reliable D call. CDR1 is SGHRS and CDR2 is YFSETQ in the germline V gene. V was clipped by 0 bases and J by 6 bases, with 12 bases between them. This CDR3 is built from 15 residues.

The V and J genes are TRBV12-3 or TRBV12-4 and TRBJ2-7; D gene unclear. The CDR3 covers 13 residues. V gave up 3 bases and J gave up 6 bases, with 12 bases separating them. As DNA, the CDR3 is TGTGCCAGCAGTTTTCCCCCCATTCGCGAGCAGTACTTC. As protein: CASSFPPIREQYF.

This chain connects TRBV30 to TRBJ2-7; D might be TRBD2 (5 bases). The CDR3 covers 12 residues. Trimming cost V 3 bases and J 0 bases, with 6 bases left between them. In germline, CDR1 is GTSNPN, CDR2 SVGIG (reference sequence). The CDR3 region has the DNA TGTGCCTGGAGCCGGGGCTCCTACGAGCAGTACTTC. This encodes CAWSRGSYEQYF.

The chain joins TRBV28 to TRBJ1-2; TRBD1 aligns across 7 bases. The CDR3 extends over 14 amino acids. Germline CDR1 reads MDHEN; CDR2 reads SYDVKM. The J segment lost 4 bases and the V segment lost 10 bases, leaving 12 bases of the junction unmatched. The CDR3 coding sequence is TGTGCCACCCGCCCGGAGGGGGCGAGCTATGGCTACACCTTC. Translation gives CATRPEGASYGYTF.

The chain uses TRBV30 and TRBJ2-1, with TRBD1 identical over 8 bases. The V gene's germline CDR1 is GTSNPN and CDR2 SVGIG (reference sequence). The CDR3 runs 13 residues. Germline trimming cut 7 bases from V and 10 bases from J; bases unmatched to any gene: 12. CDR3 sequence reads: CAYRTGYLLEQFF. CDR3 coding DNA: TGTGCCTATAGGACAGGGTACTTGTTGGAGCAGTTCTTC.

This clone was recorded only once. V is TRBV27 and J is TRBJ1-3; D gene unclear. V was trimmed by 5 bases and J by 0 bases, leaving 11 bases between them. CDR1 is MNHEY and CDR2 is SMNVEV in the germline V gene (reference sequence). The CDR3 consists of 15 residues. In DNA form, the CDR3 reads TGTGCCAGCAGTCCCACAGTGAGCTCTGGAAACACCATATATTTT. It encodes CASSPTVSSGNTIYF.

The rearrangement uses TRBV10-3 and TRBJ2-7; 8 bases map to TRBD1. CDR1 ENHRY and CDR2 SYGVKD come from the germline V gene. CDR3 length: 15 amino acids. V shed 6 bases, J shed 4 bases, and the junction held 11 bases outside the gene matches. This chain's CDR3 is CAISEAGGRFYEQYF. DNA of the CDR3: TGTGCCATCAGCGAAGCAGGGGGCCGGTTTTACGAGCAGTACTTC.

V is TRBV11-2 and J is TRBJ1-3, with a weak D call TRBD1 (5 bases). CDR1 SGHAT and CDR2 FQNNGV come from the germline V gene. V was shortened by 2 bases and J by 3 bases, with 8 bases between the two germline ends. The CDR3 covers 14 residues. The CDR3, as DNA: TGTGCCAGCAGCTTAAGACAGATTGGAAACACCATATATTTT. This gives the protein CASSLRQIGNTIYF.

The chain couples TRBV5-1 to TRBJ2-1, with TRBD2 identical over 9 bases. Trimming removed 3 bases from V and 5 bases from J; junction bases left unmatched: 9. CDR3 length: 16 residues. In germline, CDR1 is SGHRS, CDR2 YFSETQ. The CDR3 DNA sequence: TGCGCCAGCAGCTGGGGTATAGCGGGAGATAACAATGAGCAGTTCTTC. Its protein is CASSWGIAGDNNEQFF.

The gene calls are TRBV5-1 and TRBJ2-2; D unresolved. V was shortened by 7 bases and J by 0 bases, with 13 bases between the two germline ends. This CDR3 is 15 amino acids long. The germline V gene encodes CDR1 SGHRS and CDR2 YFSETQ. The CDR3 DNA follows: TGCGCCAGCGCGTTTGGTGGTACGAACACCGGGGAGCTGTTTTTT. It translates to CASAFGGTNTGELFF. The whole variable domain, filled in from reference TRBV5-1 and TRBJ2-2, reads KAGVTQTPRYLIKTRGQQVTLSCSPISGHRSVSWYQQTPGQGLQFLFEYFSETQRNKGNFPGRFSGRQFSNSRSEMNVSTLELGDSALYLCASAFGGTNTGELFFGEGSRLTVL.

The chain uses TRBV10-3 and TRBJ2-3, with 8 nucleotides matching TRBD2. This CDR3 has 15 amino acids. After removal of 6 bases from V and 0 bases from J, the junction contained 5 bases not matched to a gene. The germline gives CDR1 ENHRY, CDR2 SYGVKD. In DNA form, the CDR3 reads TGTGCCATCAGCTTGGAGCGGGAGAGCACAGATACGCAGTATTTT. It is translated as CAISLERESTDTQYF.

The V call is TRBV30, the J call TRBJ1-1; no firm D call. The CDR3 consists of 13 residues. CDR1 is GTSNPN, CDR2 SVGIG, per germline (reference sequence). Deletions cut 3 bases from V and 1 base from J, with 9 bases between. The CDR3 reads CAWRNTPNTEAFF. CDR3 DNA sequence: TGTGCCTGGAGGAACACACCGAACACTGAAGCTTTCTTT.

The chain carries TRBV24-1 and TRBJ2-7, with D uncertain. The CDR3 is made up of 11 amino acids. The germline V gene encodes CDR1 KGHDR and CDR2 SFDVKD. Trimming took 2 bases from V and 3 from J, leaving 1 base between them. DNA for the CDR3: TGTGCCACCAGTGATTACTACGAGCAGTACTTC. This translates into CATSDYYEQYF.

This sequence joins TRBV5-8 and TRBJ1-1; D is ambiguous. The germline CDR1 and CDR2 sequences are SGHTS and YDEGEE. The CDR3 covers 16 residues. Trimming took off 0 bases at V and 3 bases at J, with 15 bases between the two ends. The DNA for the CDR3 is TGTGCCAGCAGCTTGGGTATAGATCGTCTGGACACTGAAGCTTTCTTT. Protein: CASSLGIDRLDTEAFF.

V usage is TRBV7-2 and J usage is TRBJ1-5; TRBD1 matches 9 bases. Germline loops: CDR1 SGHTA, CDR2 FQGNSA. The CDR3 has 14 amino acids. Trimming removed 5 bases from V and 5 bases from J; junction bases left unmatched: 4. The CDR3 reads CASSKGQGDQPQHF. The CDR3 DNA reads as TGTGCCAGCAGCAAGGGACAGGGAGATCAGCCCCAGCATTTT.

The rearrangement joins TRBV19 to TRBJ1-5, with 7 bases aligning to TRBD1. With 4 bases clipped from V and 3 bases from J, the junction kept 9 bases outside the gene matches. Germline CDR1 and CDR2: LNHDA and SQIVND (reference sequence). This CDR3 is 16 amino acids long. The CDR3 here is CASSKTGQLVNQPQHF. As DNA, the CDR3 is TGTGCCAGTAGTAAGACGGGACAGTTGGTCAATCAGCCCCAGCATTTT.

V gene TRBV7-6 combines with J gene TRBJ1-3, with D uncertain. V lost 5 bases, J lost 1 base, and 12 bases lay in between. In germline, CDR1 is SGHVS, CDR2 FNYEAQ. The CDR3 loop spans 15 amino acids. CDR3 nucleotide sequence: TGTGCCAGCAGCCCCGGCCTCGGTTCTGGAAACACCATATATTTT. It translates to CASSPGLGSGNTIYF.

The chain has TRBV19 and TRBJ2-7, with D possibly matching TRBD2 (6 bases). CDR1 LNHDA and CDR2 SQIVND come from the germline V gene (reference sequence). V was pared by 6 bases and J by 0 bases, with 12 bases between. This CDR3 region has 14 residues. Here the CDR3 reads CASRGTSNSYEQYF. The DNA for the CDR3 is TGTGCCAGTAGGGGGACTTCTAACTCCTACGAGCAGTACTTC.

CDR3 DNA sequence: TGTGCCAGCAGCTTAGCCCGACTAGCGGGAGTCGGCACAGATACGCAGTATTTT. Its protein is CASSLARLAGVGTDTQYF. The chain combines TRBV11-2 with TRBJ2-3; TRBD2 aligns across 12 bases. From germline, CDR1 is SGHAT and CDR2 FQNNGV. With V trimmed by 1 base and J by 1 base, 6 bases remained unmatched. The length of the CDR3 is 18 residues.

This sequence joins TRBV7-9 and TRBJ2-5; D may be TRBD2 (6 bases). Germline CDR1 is SEHNR and CDR2 is FQNEAQ (reference sequence). V lost 1 base to trimming and J lost 5 bases, with 14 bases between them. The CDR3 covers 15 residues. The CDR3 loop is CASSLVAGAGETQYF. CDR3 nucleotides: TGTGCCAGCAGCTTAGTCGCGGGTGCGGGGGAGACCCAGTACTTC.

V and J are TRBV30 and TRBJ1-5; 7 positions agree with TRBD1. V trimming: 1 base; J trimming: 0 bases; junction bases outside the gene matches: 12. The CDR3 has 18 residues. Per germline, CDR1 GTSNPN and CDR2 SVGIG (reference sequence). Here the CDR3 reads CAWSGGMTGIFSNQPQHF. DNA for the CDR3: TGTGCCTGGAGTGGCGGGATGACAGGGATATTTAGCAATCAGCCCCAGCATTTT.

This chain joins TRBV30 and TRBJ1-5; D remains unclear. The germline V gene has CDR1 GTSNPN and CDR2 SVGIG (reference sequence). The length of the CDR3 is 12 residues. The V end was cut by 4 bases, the J end by 6 bases, with 10 bases between. The CDR3 sequence is CAWTIDGQPQHF. Here the CDR3 DNA reads TGTGCCTGGACCATAGATGGTCAGCCCCAGCATTTT.